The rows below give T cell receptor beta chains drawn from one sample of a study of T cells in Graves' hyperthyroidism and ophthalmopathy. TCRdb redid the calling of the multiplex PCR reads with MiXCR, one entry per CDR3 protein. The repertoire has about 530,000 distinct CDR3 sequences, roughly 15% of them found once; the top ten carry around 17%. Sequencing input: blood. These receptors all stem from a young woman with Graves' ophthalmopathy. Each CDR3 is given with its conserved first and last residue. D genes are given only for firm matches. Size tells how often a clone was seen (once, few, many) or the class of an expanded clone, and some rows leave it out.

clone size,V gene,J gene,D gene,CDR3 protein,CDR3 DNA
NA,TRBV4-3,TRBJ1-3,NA,CASSQEAGRAGNTIYF,TGCGCCAGCAGCCAAGAAGCGGGAAGAGCTGGAAACACCATATATTTT
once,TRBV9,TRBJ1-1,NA,CASSAWMNTEAFF,TGTGCCAGCAGCGCGTGGATGAACACTGAAGCTTTCTTT
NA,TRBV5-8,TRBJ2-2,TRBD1,CASRGQGADTGELFF,TGTGCCAGCAGAGGACAGGGGGCGGACACCGGGGAGCTGTTTTTT
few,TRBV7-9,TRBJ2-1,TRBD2,CASSLQTSLEDEQFF,TGTGCCAGCAGCTTACAGACTAGCTTAGAAGATGAGCAGTTCTTC
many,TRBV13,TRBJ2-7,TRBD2,CASSFRTSGRNEQYF,TGTGCCAGCAGCTTTCGGACTAGCGGGAGAAACGAGCAGTACTTC
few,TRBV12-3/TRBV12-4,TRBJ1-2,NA,CASTRTANYGYTF,TGTGCCAGCACCCGGACAGCTAACTATGGCTACACCTTC
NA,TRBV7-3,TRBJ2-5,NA,CASSLIGLRGQETQYF,TGTGCCAGCAGCTTAATTGGGTTGAGGGGTCAAGAGACCCAGTACTTC
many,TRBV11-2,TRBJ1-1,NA,CASSPDRRNTEAFF,TGTGCCAGCAGCCCCGACAGGCGGAACACTGAAGCTTTCTTT
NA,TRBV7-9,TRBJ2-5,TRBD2,CASSLGGTSGNQETQYF,TGTGCCAGCAGCTTGGGGGGGACTAGCGGAAACCAAGAGACCCAGTACTTC
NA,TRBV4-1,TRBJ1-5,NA,CASSQATYSNQPQHF,TGCGCCAGCAGCCAAGCTACATATAGCAATCAGCCCCAGCATTTT
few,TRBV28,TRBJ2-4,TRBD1,CASSLGSGGENIQYF,TGTGCCAGCAGTTTAGGTTCAGGGGGCGAAAACATTCAGTACTTC
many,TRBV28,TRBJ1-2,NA,CASSSKFRGRGYTF,NA
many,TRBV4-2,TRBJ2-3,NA,CASSVPLTSTDTQYF,TGTGCCAGCAGCGTTCCTCTGACTAGCACAGATACGCAGTATTTT
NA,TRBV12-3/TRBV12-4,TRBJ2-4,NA,CASSSTGVRKNIQYF,TGTGCCAGCAGTTCCACGGGGGTACGGAAAAACATTCAGTACTTC
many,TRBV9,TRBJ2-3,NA,CASSVEGDTQYF,TGTGCCAGCAGCGTAGAGGGGGATACGCAGTATTTT
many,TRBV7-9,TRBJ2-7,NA,CASSFGTTYEQYF,TGTGCCAGCAGTTTCGGCACTACCTACGAGCAGTACTTC
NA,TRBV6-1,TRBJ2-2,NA,CASSEELGTGELFF,TGTGCCAGCTCGGAAGAACTCGGAACCGGGGAGCTGTTTTTT
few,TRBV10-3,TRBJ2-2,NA,CAISELRDFGTGELFF,TGTGCCATCAGTGAGTTAAGGGACTTCGGCACCGGGGAGCTGTTTTTT
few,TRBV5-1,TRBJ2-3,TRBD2,CASRKAGTTDTQYF,TGCGCCAGCAGAAAAGCGGGGACCACAGATACGCAGTATTTT
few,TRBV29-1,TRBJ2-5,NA,CSVEKAVQGTQYF,TGCAGCGTTGAGAAAGCGGTACAGGGGACCCAGTACTTC
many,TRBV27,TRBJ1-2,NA,CASSLLQGAGGYTF,TGTGCCAGCAGTCTACTCCAGGGAGCTGGTGGCTACACCTTC
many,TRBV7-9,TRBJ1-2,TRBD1,CASSWPGQNYGYTF,TGTGCCAGCAGCTGGCCGGGACAGAACTATGGCTACACCTTC
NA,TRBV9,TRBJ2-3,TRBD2,CASSERGSGRDTDTQYF,TGTGCCAGCAGCGAGCGGGGTAGCGGGAGGGACACAGATACGCAGTATTTT